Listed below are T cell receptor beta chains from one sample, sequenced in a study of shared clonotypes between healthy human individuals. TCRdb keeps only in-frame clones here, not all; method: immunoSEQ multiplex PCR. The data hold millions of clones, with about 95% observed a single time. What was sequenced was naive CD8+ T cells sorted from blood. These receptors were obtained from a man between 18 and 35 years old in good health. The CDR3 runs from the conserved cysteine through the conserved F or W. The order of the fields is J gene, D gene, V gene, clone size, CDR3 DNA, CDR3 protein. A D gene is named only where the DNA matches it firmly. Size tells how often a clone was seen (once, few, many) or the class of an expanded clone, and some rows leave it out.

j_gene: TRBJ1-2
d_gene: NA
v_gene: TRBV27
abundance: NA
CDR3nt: TGTGCCAGCAGTCCGGCAGGCACAAACTATGGCTACACCTTC
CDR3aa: CASSPAGTNYGYTF

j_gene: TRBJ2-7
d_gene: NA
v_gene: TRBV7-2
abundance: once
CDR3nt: TGTGCCAGCAGCTTAGGAGGCGGGCACAGGTACTTC
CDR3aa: CASSLGGGHRYF

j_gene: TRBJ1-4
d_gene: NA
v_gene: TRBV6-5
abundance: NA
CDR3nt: TGTGCCAGCAGGGGGGGAGAAAAACTGTTTTTT
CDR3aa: CASRGGEKLFF

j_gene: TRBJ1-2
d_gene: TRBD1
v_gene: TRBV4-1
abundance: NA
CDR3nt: TGCGCCAGCAGCCCGAGTAAGCGGACAGGGTCCAACTATGGCTACACCTTC
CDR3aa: CASSPSKRTGSNYGYTF

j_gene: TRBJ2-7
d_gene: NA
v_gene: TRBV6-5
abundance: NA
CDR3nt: TGTGCCAGCAGTTACTCTATTGGGCGAATCTCCTACGAGCAGTACTTC
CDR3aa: CASSYSIGRISYEQYF

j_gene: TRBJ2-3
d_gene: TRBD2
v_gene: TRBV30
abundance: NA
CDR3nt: TGTGCCTGGAGTAGACTAGCGGGGTCGGATACGCAGTATTTT
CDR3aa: CAWSRLAGSDTQYF

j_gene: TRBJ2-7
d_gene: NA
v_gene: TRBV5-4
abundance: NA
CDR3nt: TGTGCCAGCAGCCAGGAGGTTGACTACGAGCAGTACTTC
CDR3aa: CASSQEVDYEQYF

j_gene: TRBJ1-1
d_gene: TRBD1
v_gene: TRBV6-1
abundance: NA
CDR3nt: TGTGCCAGCAGTGACCGGGACAGGGACGCTTTCTTT
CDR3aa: CASSDRDRDAFF

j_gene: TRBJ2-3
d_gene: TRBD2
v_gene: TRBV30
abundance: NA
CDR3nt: TGTGCCTGGAGTGTACTAGCGGGGGCGACAGATACGCAGTATTTT
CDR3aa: CAWSVLAGATDTQYF

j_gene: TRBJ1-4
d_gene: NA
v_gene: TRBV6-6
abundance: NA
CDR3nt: TGTGCCAGCAGTTACCCGCAGTCGGGGGTTGAAAAACTGTTTTTT
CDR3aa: CASSYPQSGVEKLFF

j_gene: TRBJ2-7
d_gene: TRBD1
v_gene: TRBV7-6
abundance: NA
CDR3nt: TGTGCCAGCAGCTCTGGGTCGGGACAGAGCTCCTACGAGCAGTACTTC
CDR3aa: CASSSGSGQSSYEQYF

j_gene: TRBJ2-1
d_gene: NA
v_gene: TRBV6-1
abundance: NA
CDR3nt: TGTGCCAGCAAGGGGACGGGGGCAATAGGTGAGCAGTTCTTC
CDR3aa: CASKGTGAIGEQFF

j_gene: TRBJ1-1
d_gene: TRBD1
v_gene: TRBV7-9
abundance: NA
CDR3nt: TGTGCCAGCAGCTCCTCGGACAGGCCGAACACTGAAGCTTTCTTT
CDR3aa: CASSSSDRPNTEAFF

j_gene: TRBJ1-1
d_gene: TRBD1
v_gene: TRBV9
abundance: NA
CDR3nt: TGTGCCAGCAGCGATGACAGGGGGTCCACTGAAGCTTTCTTT
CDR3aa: CASSDDRGSTEAFF

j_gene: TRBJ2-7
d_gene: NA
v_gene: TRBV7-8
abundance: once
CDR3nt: TGTGCCAGCAGCCCCGGACAGATCTACGAGCAGTACTTC
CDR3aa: CASSPGQIYEQYF

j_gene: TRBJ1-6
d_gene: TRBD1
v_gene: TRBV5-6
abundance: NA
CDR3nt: TGTGCCAGCAGCTTTTATGGGACAGAACCAAGCTCCTATAATTCACCCCTCCACTTT
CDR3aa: CASSFYGTEPSSYNSPLHF

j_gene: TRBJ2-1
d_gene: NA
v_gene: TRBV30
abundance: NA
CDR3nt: TGTGCCTGGAGTGCCGCTGGGGGTGAGCAGTTCTTC
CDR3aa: CAWSAAGGEQFF

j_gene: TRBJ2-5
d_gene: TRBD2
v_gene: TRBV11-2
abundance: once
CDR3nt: TGTGCCAGCAGCTCCCGGGGTAGCGGGACCCAAGAGACCCAGTACTTC
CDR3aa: CASSSRGSGTQETQYF

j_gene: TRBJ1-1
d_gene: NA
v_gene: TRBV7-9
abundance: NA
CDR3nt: TGTGCCAGCAGCTTAGGTGGGGTCACCTCCACTGAAGCTTTCTTT
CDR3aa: CASSLGGVTSTEAFF

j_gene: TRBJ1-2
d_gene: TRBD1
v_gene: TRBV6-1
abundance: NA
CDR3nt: TGTGCCAGCAGTGAAGGTGTGACAGGGGACTATGGCTACACCTTC
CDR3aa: CASSEGVTGDYGYTF

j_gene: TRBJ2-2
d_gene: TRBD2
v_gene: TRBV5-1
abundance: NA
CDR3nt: TGCGCCAGCAGCTTGGCCTCGGGACTAGAAAACACCGGGGAGCTGTTTTTT
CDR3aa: CASSLASGLENTGELFF

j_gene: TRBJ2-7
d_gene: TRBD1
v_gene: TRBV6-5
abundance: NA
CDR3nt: TGTGCCAGCAGTTACTCGGAACCGGGACAGGGTCTCGAGCAGTACTTC
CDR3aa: CASSYSEPGQGLEQYF

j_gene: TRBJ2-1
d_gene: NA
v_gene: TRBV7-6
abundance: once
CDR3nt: TGTGCCAGCAGCTTAGTTGAGGATGAGCAGTTCTTC
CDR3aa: CASSLVEDEQFF

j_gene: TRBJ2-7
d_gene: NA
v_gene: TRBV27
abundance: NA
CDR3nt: TGTGCCAGCAGTGCCCTAGGACTATTTTACGAGCAGTACTTC
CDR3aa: CASSALGLFYEQYF

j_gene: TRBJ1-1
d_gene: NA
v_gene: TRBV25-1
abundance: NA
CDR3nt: TGTGCCAGCAGTCCTTACCGGGGGTCGAACACTGAAGCTTTCTTT
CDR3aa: CASSPYRGSNTEAFF

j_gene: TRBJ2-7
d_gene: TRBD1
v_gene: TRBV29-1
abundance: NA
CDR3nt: TGCAGCGTTTGGGGACAGACCTACGAGCAGTACTTC
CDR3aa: CSVWGQTYEQYF

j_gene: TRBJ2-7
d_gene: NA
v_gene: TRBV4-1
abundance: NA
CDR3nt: TGCGCCAGCAGCCTAAAGACGGGCGGGTCCTACGAGCAGTACTTC
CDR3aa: CASSLKTGGSYEQYF

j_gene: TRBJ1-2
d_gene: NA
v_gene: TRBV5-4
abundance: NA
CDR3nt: TGTGCCAGCTCCTCGGACTATGGCTACACCTTC
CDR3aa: CASSSDYGYTF

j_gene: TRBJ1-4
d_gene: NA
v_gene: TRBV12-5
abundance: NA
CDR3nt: TGTGCTAGTGGTCGGGGAAATAATGAAAAACTGTTTTTT
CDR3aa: CASGRGNNEKLFF

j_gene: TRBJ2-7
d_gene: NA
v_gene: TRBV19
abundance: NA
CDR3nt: TGTGCCAGTAGTATCTCACCCCCGGGCCTCTCCTACGAGCAGTACTTC
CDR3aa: CASSISPPGLSYEQYF

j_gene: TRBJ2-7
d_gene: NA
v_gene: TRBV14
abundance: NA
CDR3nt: TGTGCCAGCAGCCCCACGACTAGTTACGAGCAGTACTTC
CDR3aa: CASSPTTSYEQYF

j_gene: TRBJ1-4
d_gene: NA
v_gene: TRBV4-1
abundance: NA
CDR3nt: TGCGCCAGCAGCCCCGTTAGGGCCAATAATGAAAAACTGTTTTTT
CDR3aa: CASSPVRANNEKLFF

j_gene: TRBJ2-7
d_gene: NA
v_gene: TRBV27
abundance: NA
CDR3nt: TGTGCCAGCACGTGGCGCATGGGGGCAGAGCAGTACTTC
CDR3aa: CASTWRMGAEQYF

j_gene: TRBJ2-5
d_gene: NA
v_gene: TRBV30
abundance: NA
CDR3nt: TGTGCCTGGAGCTATGGGGATGAGACCCAGTACTTC
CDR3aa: CAWSYGDETQYF

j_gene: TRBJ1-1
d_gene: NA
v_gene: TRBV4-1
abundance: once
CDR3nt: TGCGCCAGCAGCCAGACTCAGGTGAACACTGAAGCTTTCTTT
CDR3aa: CASSQTQVNTEAFF

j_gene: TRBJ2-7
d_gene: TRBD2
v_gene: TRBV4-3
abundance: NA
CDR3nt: TGCGCCAGCACCGAGTCTCGGGAGGGATCCTACGAGCAGTACTTC
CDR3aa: CASTESREGSYEQYF

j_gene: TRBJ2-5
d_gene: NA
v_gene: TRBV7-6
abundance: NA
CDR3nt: TGTGCCAGCAGCTTAGAGGCAGGAGGTACGGGCGGGACCCAGTACTTC
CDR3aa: CASSLEAGGTGGTQYF

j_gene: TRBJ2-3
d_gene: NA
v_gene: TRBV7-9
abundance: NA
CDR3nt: TGTGCCAGCAGCTTAGTTATCACAGATACGCAGTATTTT
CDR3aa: CASSLVITDTQYF

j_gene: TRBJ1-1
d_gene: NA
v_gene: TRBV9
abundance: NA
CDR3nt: TGTGCCAGTGGAGACCCGGGAACTGAAGCTTTCTTT
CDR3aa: CASGDPGTEAFF

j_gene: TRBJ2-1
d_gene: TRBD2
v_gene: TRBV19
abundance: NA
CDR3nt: TGTGCCAGTAGTCTAACTAGCGGGACCTACAATGAGCAGTTCTTC
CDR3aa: CASSLTSGTYNEQFF